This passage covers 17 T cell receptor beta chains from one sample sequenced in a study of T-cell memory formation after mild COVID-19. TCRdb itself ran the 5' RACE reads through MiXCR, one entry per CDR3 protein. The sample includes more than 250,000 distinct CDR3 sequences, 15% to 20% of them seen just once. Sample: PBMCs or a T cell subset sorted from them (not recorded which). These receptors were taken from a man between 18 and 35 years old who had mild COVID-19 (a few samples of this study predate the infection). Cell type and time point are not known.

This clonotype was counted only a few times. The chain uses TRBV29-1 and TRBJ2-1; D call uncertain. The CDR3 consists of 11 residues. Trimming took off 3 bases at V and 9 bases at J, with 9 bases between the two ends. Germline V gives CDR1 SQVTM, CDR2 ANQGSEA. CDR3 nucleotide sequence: TGCAGCGTTGATTTTCGGATTGAGCAGTTCTTC. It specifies CSVDFRIEQFF.

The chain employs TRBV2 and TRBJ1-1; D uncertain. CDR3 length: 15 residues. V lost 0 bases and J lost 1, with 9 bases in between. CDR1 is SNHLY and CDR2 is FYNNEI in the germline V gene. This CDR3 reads CASSEAEGSNTEAFF. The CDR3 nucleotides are TGTGCCAGCAGTGAAGCTGAGGGATCGAACACTGAAGCTTTCTTT. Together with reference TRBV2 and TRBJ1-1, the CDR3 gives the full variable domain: EPEVTQTPSHQVTQMGQEVILRCVPISNHLYFYWYRQILGQKVEFLVSFYNNEISEKSEIFDDQFSVERPDGSNFTLKIRSTKLEDSAMYFCASSEAEGSNTEAFFGQGTRLTVV.

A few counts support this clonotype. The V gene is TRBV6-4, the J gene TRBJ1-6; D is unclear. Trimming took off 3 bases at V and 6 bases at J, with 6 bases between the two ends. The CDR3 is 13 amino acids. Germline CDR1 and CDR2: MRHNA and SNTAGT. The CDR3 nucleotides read TGTGCCAGCAGTGATAAAATTAATTCACCCCTCCACTTT. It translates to CASSDKINSPLHF.

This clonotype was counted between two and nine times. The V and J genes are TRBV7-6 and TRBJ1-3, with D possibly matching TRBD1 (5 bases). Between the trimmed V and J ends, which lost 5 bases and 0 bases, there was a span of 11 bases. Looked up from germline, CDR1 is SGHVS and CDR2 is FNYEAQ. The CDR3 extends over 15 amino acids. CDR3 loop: CASSRGRVSGNTIYF. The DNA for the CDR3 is TGTGCCAGCAGCAGGGGAAGGGTCTCTGGAAACACCATATATTTT.

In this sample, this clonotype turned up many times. The CDR3: CASGLTSGGHNEQFF. For the CDR3, the DNA is TGTGCCAGCGGGTTAACTAGCGGGGGGCACAATGAGCAGTTCTTC. This chain joins TRBV12-3 or TRBV12-4 and TRBJ2-1; 12 bases agree with TRBD2. The CDR3 has 15 residues. Trimming took 8 bases from V and 5 from J; bases not matched to a gene: 7.

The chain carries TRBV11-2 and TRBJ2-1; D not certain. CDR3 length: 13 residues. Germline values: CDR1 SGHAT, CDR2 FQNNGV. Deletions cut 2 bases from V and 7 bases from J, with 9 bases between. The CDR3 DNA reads TGTGCCAGCAGCTTAATGCCCCAGAATGAGCAGTTCTTC. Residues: CASSLMPQNEQFF.

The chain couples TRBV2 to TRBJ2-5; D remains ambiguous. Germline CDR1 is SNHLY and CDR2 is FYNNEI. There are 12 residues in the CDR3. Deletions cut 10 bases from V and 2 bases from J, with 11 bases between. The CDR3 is CATSLGQETQYF. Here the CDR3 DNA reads TGTGCCACCTCCCTTGGACAAGAGACCCAGTACTTC.

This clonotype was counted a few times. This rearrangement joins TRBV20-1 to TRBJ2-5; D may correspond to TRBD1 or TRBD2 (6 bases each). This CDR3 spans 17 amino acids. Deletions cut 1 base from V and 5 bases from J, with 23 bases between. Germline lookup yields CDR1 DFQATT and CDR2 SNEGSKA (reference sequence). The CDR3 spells CSARAGRGTREEETQYF. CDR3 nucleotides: TGCAGTGCTAGAGCGGGACGGGGGACAAGGGAGGAGGAGACCCAGTACTTC.

The CDR3 is CSARGLGQVTAFF. CDR3 bases: TGCAGTGCTAGAGGCTTGGGACAGGTAACAGCTTTCTTT. V gene TRBV20-1 combines with J gene TRBJ1-1; 8 bases match TRBD1. Germline loops: CDR1 DFQATT, CDR2 SNEGSKA (reference sequence). The CDR3 totals 13 residues. Germline trimming cut 1 base from V and 10 bases from J; bases unmatched to any gene: 8.

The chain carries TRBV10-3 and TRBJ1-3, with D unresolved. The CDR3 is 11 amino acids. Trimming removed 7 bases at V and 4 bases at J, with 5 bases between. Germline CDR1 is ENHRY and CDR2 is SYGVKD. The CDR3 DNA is TGTGCCATCATCTCCGGAAACACCATATATTTT. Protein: CAIISGNTIYF.

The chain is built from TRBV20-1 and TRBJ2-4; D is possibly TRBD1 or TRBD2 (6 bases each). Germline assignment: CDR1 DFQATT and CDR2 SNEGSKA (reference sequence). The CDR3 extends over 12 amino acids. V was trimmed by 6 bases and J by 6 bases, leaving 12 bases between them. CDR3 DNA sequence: TGCAGTGCCCAAAAGGGGGGAAACATTCAGTACTTC. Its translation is CSAQKGGNIQYF.

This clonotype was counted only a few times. This CDR3 reads CASSPRLVGSPGQELFF. The CDR3 bases are TGTGCCAGCAGCCCCCGTTTAGTTGGGAGCCCGGGACAGGAGCTGTTTTTT. The rearrangement uses TRBV7-9 and TRBJ2-2, with D possibly matching TRBD1 (6 bases). V lost 5 bases and J 10 bases, leaving 26 bases between the germline ends. In germline, CDR1 is SEHNR, CDR2 FQNEAQ (reference sequence). This CDR3 has 17 amino acids.

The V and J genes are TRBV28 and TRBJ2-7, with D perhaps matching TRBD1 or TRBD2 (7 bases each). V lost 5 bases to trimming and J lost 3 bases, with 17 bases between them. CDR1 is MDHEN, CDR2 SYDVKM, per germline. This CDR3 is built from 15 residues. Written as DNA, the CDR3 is TGTGCCAGCAGTCCGGGGGGACAGACCTACTACGAGCAGTACGTC. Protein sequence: CASSPGGQTYYEQYV.

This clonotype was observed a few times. CDR3: CASSTGRAGGTDTQYF. In DNA form, the CDR3 reads TGCGCCAGCAGCACCGGACGGGCTGGAGGCACAGATACGCAGTATTTT. The V call is TRBV5-1, the J call TRBJ2-3; D unresolved. The V gene's germline CDR1 is SGHRS and CDR2 YFSETQ. V was pared by 4 bases and J by 1 base, with 16 bases between. The CDR3 loop spans 16 amino acids. Based on the CDR3 plus reference TRBV5-1 and TRBJ2-3, the full variable domain is KAGVTQTPRYLIKTRGQQVTLSCSPISGHRSVSWYQQTPGQGLQFLFEYFSETQRNKGNFPGRFSGRQFSNSRSEMNVSTLELGDSALYLCASSTGRAGGTDTQYFGPGTRLTVL.

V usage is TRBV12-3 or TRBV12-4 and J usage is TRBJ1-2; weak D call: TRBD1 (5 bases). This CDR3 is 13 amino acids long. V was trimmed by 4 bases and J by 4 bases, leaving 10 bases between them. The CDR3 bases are TGTGCCAGCAGTTACGACAGCACCTATGGCTACACCTTC. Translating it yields CASSYDSTYGYTF.

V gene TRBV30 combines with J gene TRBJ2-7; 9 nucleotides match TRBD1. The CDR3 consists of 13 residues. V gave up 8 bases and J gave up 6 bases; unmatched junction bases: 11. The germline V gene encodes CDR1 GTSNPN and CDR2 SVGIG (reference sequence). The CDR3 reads CALSGTGLGEQYF. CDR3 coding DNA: TGTGCCCTATCGGGGACAGGGTTAGGCGAGCAGTACTTC. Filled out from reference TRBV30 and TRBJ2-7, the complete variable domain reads SQTIHQWPATLVQPVGSPLSLECTVEGTSNPNLYWYRQAAGRGLQLLFYSVGIGQISSEVPQNLSASRPQDRQFILSSKKLLLSDSGFYLCALSGTGLGEQYFGPGTRLTVT.

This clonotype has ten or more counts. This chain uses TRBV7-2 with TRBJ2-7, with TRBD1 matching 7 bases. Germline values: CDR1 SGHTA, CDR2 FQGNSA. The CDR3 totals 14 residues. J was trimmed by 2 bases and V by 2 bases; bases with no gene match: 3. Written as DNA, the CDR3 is TGTGCCAGCAGCTTACCAGGGGGAACCTACGAGCAGTACGTC. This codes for CASSLPGGTYEQYV.